These 26 T cell receptor beta chains share one sample of origin, sequenced in a study of shared clonotypes between healthy human individuals (dated by TCRdb to the early 2020s). Libraries came from the immunoSEQ multiplex PCR assay. The table comes from immuneACCESS by way of TCRdb, which keeps in-frame sequences with V and J called. Part of the clones is missing from these tables; in studies checked, under half for an unresolved V gene and the rest for unknown reasons. The sample table contains about 1.5 million clones; only one count was recorded for roughly 96% of them. Together, the top ten hold roughly 1.2% of the sample. Material for sequencing was naive CD4+ T cells sorted from blood. The meaning of the sample's cell subset or site label: CD45RA+ positively selected. Receptor source: a man aged 25 to 40 in good health.

The CDR3 nucleotides read TGTGCCAGCAGCCTTGACACTACCGGAGGATGGAACACTGAAGCTTTCTTT. Residues: CASSLDTTGGWNTEAFF. The rearrangement joins TRBV11-2 to TRBJ1-1; D not certain. CDR3 size: 17 residues. With 5 bases removed from V and 1 base from J, the gap between germline ends came to 20 bases. Germline CDR1 reads SGHAT; CDR2 reads FQNNGV.

The chain uses TRBV7-9 and TRBJ2-1, with 10 positions matching TRBD2. The CDR3 runs to 17 residues. Unmatched junction bases numbered 11, after V lost 5 bases and J lost 4 bases. Germline V gene sequence: CDR1 SEHNR, CDR2 FQNEAQ (reference sequence). The CDR3 protein is CASSRETGTSEYNEQFF. The DNA for the CDR3 is TGTGCCAGCAGCAGGGAAACCGGGACTAGCGAATACAATGAGCAGTTCTTC.

This chain joins TRBV27 and TRBJ2-7, with D possibly being TRBD1 (5 bases). Between the trimmed V and J ends, which lost 5 bases and 5 bases, there was a span of 13 bases. This CDR3 comprises 13 residues. The germline gives CDR1 MNHEY, CDR2 SMNVEV (reference sequence). The CDR3 DNA sequence: TGTGCCAGCAGTAGGACCCAGGGCCACGAGCAGTACTTC. It yields the protein CASSRTQGHEQYF.

This chain connects TRBV5-1 to TRBJ1-2, with TRBD1 as a possible D gene (6 bases). The CDR3 covers 14 residues. Trimming removed 2 bases at V and 2 bases at J, with 10 bases between. CDR1 is SGHRS and CDR2 is YFSETQ in the germline V gene. The CDR3 loop reads CASSFGGQNYGYTF. CDR3 nucleotides: TGCGCCAGCAGCTTCGGAGGACAGAACTATGGCTACACCTTC.

In regard to this clone: This CDR3 is also generated by other DNA sequences in the sample. The gene calls are TRBV11-3 and TRBJ2-1; 12 bases are shared with TRBD2. Trimming at V came to 5 bases and at J to 4 bases, leaving 3 bases not matched to a gene. This CDR3 spans 15 amino acids. Germline CDR1 is SGHNT and CDR2 is YENEEA. The CDR3 DNA reads as TGTGCCAGCAGCCGGACTAGCGGGACTTACAATGAGCAGTTCTTC. It specifies CASSRTSGTYNEQFF.

Comments on this clone: Different DNA sequences within this sample yield the same CDR3. This rearrangement joins TRBV7-9 to TRBJ2-3; D is unresolved. The CDR3 is 12 residues long. The germline gives CDR1 SEHNR, CDR2 FQNEAQ (reference sequence). V shed 1 base and J shed 3 bases, with 2 bases lying between them. CDR3 residues: CASSLGTDTQYF. The CDR3 nucleotides are TGTGCCAGCAGCTTAGGAACAGATACGCAGTATTTT.

The V gene is TRBV6-1, the J gene TRBJ2-2; tentative D call: TRBD2 (5 bases). CDR1 and CDR2 (germline): MNHNS, SASEGT. Trimming took off 4 bases at V and 6 bases at J, with 24 bases between the two ends. CDR3 length: 18 residues. Here the CDR3 reads CASSAQTTGKFRAGELFF. CDR3 coding DNA: TGTGCCAGCAGTGCCCAGACGACGGGGAAGTTTAGGGCCGGGGAGCTGTTTTTT.

CDR3 in DNA: TGTGCCAGCAGCGTGACAGGGGGCTGGTATGGCTACACCTTC. This sequence encodes CASSVTGGWYGYTF. The chain links TRBV7-9 to TRBJ1-2; TRBD1 matches at 10 bases. Germline V gene sequence: CDR1 SEHNR, CDR2 FQNEAQ (reference sequence). After removal of 5 bases from V and 5 bases from J, the junction contained 5 bases not matched to a gene. The CDR3 runs 14 residues.

The chain couples TRBV19 to TRBJ2-7; D is uncertain. CDR1 is LNHDA and CDR2 is SQIVND in the germline V gene (reference sequence). Trimming removed 5 bases at V and 0 bases at J, with 11 bases between. CDR3 size: 14 residues. The CDR3 spells CASSPLAASYEQYF. DNA of the CDR3: TGTGCCAGTAGTCCTCTGGCAGCCTCCTACGAGCAGTACTTC.

V usage is TRBV28 and J usage is TRBJ1-1; D gene ambiguous. The CDR3 loop spans 15 amino acids. The V end lost 2 bases, the J end lost 0 bases, and 10 bases lay between the germline ends. Germline values: CDR1 MDHEN, CDR2 SYDVKM. The CDR3: CASSLLGTVNTEAFF. The CDR3 bases are TGTGCCAGCAGTTTACTCGGCACTGTGAACACTGAAGCTTTCTTT.

The chain carries TRBV10-3 and TRBJ2-2; perhaps D is TRBD1 or TRBD2 (5 bases each). Trimming cost V 8 bases and J 2 bases, with 12 bases left between them. The CDR3 covers 14 residues. Germline V CDR1 and CDR2: ENHRY, SYGVKD. The CDR3 protein is CAIGQGPNTGELFF. DNA for the CDR3: TGTGCCATCGGGCAGGGACCCAACACCGGGGAGCTGTTTTTT.

With respect to this clone: This CDR3 is also generated by other DNA sequences in the sample. The chain joins TRBV7-2 to TRBJ2-7; weak D call: TRBD2 (5 bases). V was cut by 6 bases and J by 6 bases, with 12 bases left in between. In germline, CDR1 is SGHTA, CDR2 FQGNSA. The CDR3 runs to 12 residues. The CDR3 nucleotides read TGTGCCAGCAGTCGGCCTGGAGGCGAGCAGTACTTC. It yields the protein CASSRPGGEQYF.

The chain carries TRBV6-1 and TRBJ2-3, with D maybe TRBD1 (6 bases). V was pared by 4 bases and J by 2 bases, with 13 bases between. Germline CDR1 and CDR2: MNHNS and SASEGT. The CDR3 has 15 residues. CDR3 sequence: CASSVPGQDTDTQYF. In DNA form, the CDR3 reads TGTGCCAGCAGTGTTCCGGGACAAGACACAGATACGCAGTATTTT.

V usage is TRBV4-1 and J usage is TRBJ2-1; D uncertain. In germline, CDR1 is MGHRA, CDR2 YSYEKL. With 0 bases removed from V and 2 bases from J, the gap between germline ends came to 11 bases. There are 16 residues in the CDR3. CDR3 nucleotide sequence: TGCGCCAGCAGCCAAGACTTTGCAGCAGCCTACAATGAGCAGTTCTTC. It codes for CASSQDFAAAYNEQFF.

V and J are TRBV27 and TRBJ2-7; 7 nucleotides match TRBD1. CDR3 size: 14 residues. The V gene's germline CDR1 is MNHEY and CDR2 SMNVEV (reference sequence). V dropped 6 bases and J dropped 0; count of bases not matched to a gene: 5. In DNA, the CDR3 is TGTGCCAGCAGAAAGGACAGGAGCTCCTACGAGCAGTACTTC. Protein sequence: CASRKDRSSYEQYF.

The DNA for the CDR3 is TGTGCCAGCAGTGAGAGGTCCAGGCGAGGGGAGCTGTTTTTT. The encoded protein is CASSERSRRGELFF. The chain recombines TRBV6-1 with TRBJ2-2; D is unclear. The CDR3 contains 14 residues. V lost 3 bases to trimming and J lost 8 bases, with 13 bases between them. From germline, CDR1 is MNHNS and CDR2 SASEGT.

Points on this clone: Distinct nucleotide sequences in the sample also encode this CDR3. The rearrangement uses TRBV30 and TRBJ2-7; D uncertain. V shed 0 bases and J shed 4 bases, with 4 bases lying between them. Germline CDR1 GTSNPN, CDR2 SVGIG (reference sequence). CDR3 length: 11 residues. In DNA form, the CDR3 reads TGTGCCTGGAGTGTTATGTACGAGCAGTACTTC. It specifies CAWSVMYEQYF.

This chain links TRBV7-8 with TRBJ2-2, with 9 bases matching TRBD2. Germline V gene data show CDR1 as SGHVS and CDR2 as FQNEAQ. This CDR3 is 16 amino acids long. Trimming removed 2 bases from V and 4 bases from J; junction bases left unmatched: 5. CDR3 residues: CASSLIAGGRTGELFF. DNA for the CDR3: TGTGCCAGCAGCTTAATTGCGGGAGGGCGCACCGGGGAGCTGTTTTTT.

The chain employs TRBV4-2 and TRBJ2-1; perhaps TRBD2 as D (6 bases). This CDR3 spans 15 amino acids. Trimming removed 6 bases at V and 2 bases at J, with 14 bases between. Germline CDR1 reads LGHNA; CDR2 reads YNFKEQ. The CDR3 DNA reads TGTGCCAGCAGTAGGAGGGGTGGGACCTACAATGAGCAGTTCTTC. As protein: CASSRRGGTYNEQFF.

The V call is TRBV7-9, the J call TRBJ2-2; D may be TRBD2 (5 bases). V was cut by 5 bases and J by 7 bases, with 14 bases left in between. Per the germline V gene, CDR1 is SEHNR and CDR2 is FQNEAQ (reference sequence). This CDR3 comprises 14 residues. The CDR3 loop is CASSPGFSVGELFF. CDR3 DNA: TGTGCCAGCAGCCCGGGGTTTAGCGTCGGGGAGCTGTTTTTT.

The rearrangement uses TRBV27 and TRBJ1-2; a weak D match, TRBD1 (5 bases). The CDR3 loop spans 15 amino acids. Germline V gives CDR1 MNHEY, CDR2 SMNVEV (reference sequence). V gave up 5 bases and J gave up 3 bases, with 16 bases separating them. The CDR3 nucleotides read TGTGCCAGCAGTATCCTGGGGGGTAGGCACTATGGCTACACCTTC. The encoded protein is CASSILGGRHYGYTF.

CDR3 bases: TGTGCCAGCAGTTACTCGCGGACAGTCACAGATACGCAGTATTTT. Its protein is CASSYSRTVTDTQYF. This rearrangement joins TRBV6-5 to TRBJ2-3; perhaps TRBD1 as D (6 bases). Germline V CDR1 and CDR2: MNHEY, SVGAGI. The CDR3 covers 15 residues. V was trimmed by 0 bases and J by 2 bases, leaving 9 bases between them.

This chain joins TRBV5-5 and TRBJ2-7; no definite D call. V lost 4 bases and J 3 bases, leaving 14 bases between the germline ends. The CDR3 totals 14 residues. In germline, CDR1 is SGHKS, CDR2 YYEKEE (reference sequence). The CDR3 loop reads CASSRVVLNYEQYF. The CDR3 region has the DNA TGTGCCAGCAGCCGGGTCGTCCTGAACTACGAGCAGTACTTC. Supplemented by reference TRBV5-5 and TRBJ2-7, the full variable domain reads DAGVTQSPTHLIKTRGQQVTLRCSPISGHKSVSWYQQVLGQGPQFIFQYYEKEERGRGNFPDRFSARQFPNYSSELNVNALLLGDSALYLCASSRVVLNYEQYFGPGTRLTVT.

The chain is built from TRBV2 and TRBJ2-7; D call uncertain. Trimming removed 6 bases at V and 2 bases at J, with 8 bases between. Per germline, CDR1 SNHLY and CDR2 FYNNEI. The CDR3 is made up of 12 amino acids. The CDR3 loop reads CASRNGTYEQYF. For the CDR3, the DNA is TGTGCCAGCAGAAACGGTACCTACGAGCAGTACTTC.

The chain is built from TRBV5-4 and TRBJ2-3; D uncertain. The CDR3 extends over 14 amino acids. Per the germline V gene, CDR1 is SGHNT and CDR2 is YYREEE (reference sequence). Trimming took 5 bases from V and 0 from J, leaving 10 bases between them. The CDR3 DNA is TGTGCCAGCAGGTCTCATCTTAGCACAGATACGCAGTATTTT. Residues: CASRSHLSTDTQYF.

This rearrangement joins TRBV7-9 to TRBJ2-3, with a tentative D call TRBD2 (6 bases). The CDR3 length is 14 residues. V shed 7 bases and J shed 0 bases, with 11 bases lying between them. Per germline, CDR1 SEHNR and CDR2 FQNEAQ (reference sequence). CDR3 protein: CASILAGSTDTQYF. In nucleotides, the CDR3 is TGTGCCAGCATCCTGGCGGGGAGCACAGATACGCAGTATTTT.